This T cell receptor beta chain stems from a study of tumor-infiltrating lymphocytes in oesophageal squamous cell carcinoma (dated by TCRdb to about 2016). The method was PCR. Sequencer: Illumina HiSeq 2000. TCRdb reworked the public reads: Q25 trimming with fastp, MiXCR clone assembly, productive beta chains retained. Identical CDR3 proteins give one entry, which carries the most common genes and DNA. This sample lists around 21,000 distinct CDR3 sequences; over 40% were detected once. The top ten hold roughly 10% of the sample. In this sample, this clonotype turned up many times. It lacks a known antigen. No much larger clone exists at a distance of one base, and base qualities are not known. The germline V gene (reference sequence) yields SEHNR for CDR1 and FQNEAQ for CDR2. Reading from cysteine to phenylalanine, the CDR3 counts 12 amino acids. Just CDR3 DNA is preserved here, 36 bases in frame from base 1.

Recombination connected TRBV7-9 to TRBJ2-1; the D gene is perhaps TRBD1 or TRBD2, each of them matching over 5 bases. The J call may be mistaken, given a closer DNA end match to TRBJ2-7. The clonotype was recovered from a male donor with esophageal squamous cell carcinoma. The sample consisted of normal esophageal tissue next to the tumor. The DNA sequence is given as TGTGCCAGCAGCTTAAAGGGGAGTGAGCAGTACTTC. This gives the protein CASSLKGSEQYF.